The 15 T cell receptor beta chains reported below all come from one sample, sequenced in a study of regulatory T cells in long-lasting Graves disease. Construction of the TCR beta libraries employed iRepertoire HTBI primers in conjunction with Arm-PCR of CDR3 regions. A single record per CDR3 protein comes from TCRdb applying MiXCR to the multiplex PCR reads. The data contain roughly 500,000 distinct CDR3 sequences, about 15% of them singletons. As to time point: newly diagnosed GD, antithyroid drugs for less than 3 months. TCR sequences were obtained from RNA taken from PBMCs. These data also formed part of another study, on T cells in Graves' hyperthyroidism and ophthalmopathy.

The sequenced sample was peripheral blood mononuclear cells (PBMCs), obtained at new diagnosis, from a patient treated with antithyroid drugs. Receptor source: a woman aged 45-59 years with Graves disease.

This clonotype was seen many times. The chain employs TRBV2 and TRBJ2-5; D is possibly TRBD1 (5 bases). The V gene lost 5 bases and the J gene lost 3 bases, with 10 bases spanning the gap. CDR3 length: 13 residues. Germline V gives CDR1 SNHLY, CDR2 FYNNEI. In DNA form, the CDR3 reads TGTGCCAGCAGTCGGGTCAGGGAAGAGACCCAGTACTTC. Protein product: CASSRVREETQYF.

This clonotype was counted many times. The chain recombines TRBV29-1 with TRBJ2-5, with 10 bases identical to TRBD2. Germline V lookup: CDR1 SQVTM, CDR2 ANQGSEA. V dropped 6 bases and J dropped 4; count of bases not matched to a gene: 8. CDR3 length equals 14 residues. In nucleotides, the CDR3 is TGCAGCGTCGACACTAGCGGGATGGGAGAGACCCAGTACTTC. The encoded protein is CSVDTSGMGETQYF.

This clonotype appeared many times. This chain uses TRBV29-1 with TRBJ2-7; D might be TRBD1 (6 bases). The CDR3 length is 14 residues. Germline V gives CDR1 SQVTM, CDR2 ANQGSEA. V shed 4 bases and J shed 3 bases, with 16 bases lying between them. The CDR3 nucleotides are TGCAGCGTTGTCTATAAGGGGACAAGCTACGAGCAGTACTTC. Translation gives CSVVYKGTSYEQYF.

The chain employs TRBV5-1 and TRBJ2-1; D gene ambiguous. TRBJ2-5 explains the end of the DNA better; the J call may be wrong. There are 15 residues in the CDR3. Germline-derived CDR1 and CDR2 are SGHRS and YFSETQ. For the CDR3, the DNA is TGCGCCAGCAGCTTGGCCGCGGTGCGTCAAGAGACCCAGTACTTC. Its translation: CASSLAAVRQETQYF.

A few counts support this clonotype. CDR3 residues: CAIQDRGRTGELFF. The DNA of the CDR3 is TGTGCCATCCAGGACAGGGGTCGAACCGGGGAGCTGTTTTTT. The genes are TRBV10-3 and TRBJ2-2; 9 nucleotides align to TRBD1. The CDR3 is made up of 14 amino acids. The V gene end was trimmed by 8 bases and the J gene end by 5 bases; junction bases not matched to a gene: 6. Germline loops: CDR1 ENHRY, CDR2 SYGVKD.

This clonotype was counted at least ten times. The V call is TRBV7-9, the J call TRBJ1-6; TRBD1 aligns across 10 bases. J gave up 5 bases and V 4 bases, and 2 bases lay outside the gene matches. There are 15 residues in the CDR3. The germline V gene has CDR1 SEHNR and CDR2 FQNEAQ (reference sequence). This CDR3 is CASSSGQGDNSPLHF. CDR3 nucleotide sequence: TGTGCCAGCAGCTCCGGACAGGGGGATAATTCACCCCTCCACTTT.

This clonotype was seen many times. J is TRBJ2-7 and V is TRBV2; TRBD2 aligns across 9 bases. The CDR3 contains 15 residues. The J segment lost 3 bases and the V segment lost 4 bases, leaving 7 bases of the junction unmatched. Germline V CDR1 and CDR2: SNHLY, FYNNEI. The CDR3 DNA follows: TGTGCCAGCAGTGGAGTGGGTAGCGGGAGCTACGAGCAGTACTTC. Its translation is CASSGVGSGSYEQYF.

V gene TRBV13 combines with J gene TRBJ1-2; TRBD1 aligns across 7 bases. This CDR3 is built from 16 residues. The V segment lost 5 bases and the J segment 6 bases; nucleotides outside the gene matches: 15. Germline V gene data show CDR1 as PRHDT and CDR2 as FYEKMQ (reference sequence). The CDR3 sequence: CASSHPAPRGRNGYTF. DNA for the CDR3: TGTGCCAGCAGCCACCCCGCACCGAGGGGGCGGAATGGCTACACCTTC.

The chain links TRBV5-6 to TRBJ1-4; 8 bases match TRBD1. Germline assignment: CDR1 SGHDT and CDR2 YYEEEE. V lost 4 bases, J lost 7 bases, and 9 bases stayed unmatched. There are 15 residues in the CDR3. CDR3 loop: CASSLRQGSTEKLFF. Written as DNA, the CDR3 is TGTGCCAGCAGCCTTAGACAGGGGTCGACTGAAAAACTGTTTTTT.

This clonotype was counted only a few times. The chain combines TRBV10-3 with TRBJ1-6; D not certain. V was shortened by 4 bases and J by 6 bases, with 7 bases between the two germline ends. CDR1 and CDR2 from the germline V gene are ENHRY and SYGVKD. This CDR3 region has 13 residues. The CDR3 loop reads CAISVSVNSPLHF. The CDR3 nucleotides read TGTGCCATCAGTGTGTCCGTTAATTCACCCCTCCACTTT.

The sample holds many counts of this clonotype. V usage is TRBV13 and J usage is TRBJ2-3; TRBD2 matches at 10 bases. Germline V lookup: CDR1 PRHDT, CDR2 FYEKMQ (reference sequence). There are 16 residues in the CDR3. Trimming removed 5 bases from V and 6 bases from J; junction bases left unmatched: 11. The CDR3 nucleotides are TGTGCCAGCAGCCGGACCCTAGCGGGAGTTGGGGATACGCAGTATTTT. Amino acid sequence: CASSRTLAGVGDTQYF.

In this sample, this clonotype turned up many times. The chain uses TRBV11-1 and TRBJ2-4; D uncertain. V dropped 2 bases and J dropped 6 bases, with 11 bases sitting between them. Germline lookup yields CDR1 SGHAT and CDR2 FQDESV (reference sequence). The CDR3 length is 14 residues. CDR3 amino acids: CASSLRQDLNIQYF. CDR3 bases: TGTGCCAGCAGCTTAAGGCAGGACCTAAACATTCAGTACTTC.

In this sample, this clonotype turned up many times. The V call is TRBV7-9, the J call TRBJ2-7, with TRBD2 identical over 9 bases. Germline values: CDR1 SEHNR, CDR2 FQNEAQ (reference sequence). The ends lost 4 bases at V and 0 bases at J; junction bases unmatched: 10. The CDR3 has 17 residues. The CDR3 nucleotides read TGTGCCAGCAGCTCCGCAGAGGCGGGAGGGCCCTCCTACGAGCAGTACTTC. Translating it yields CASSSAEAGGPSYEQYF.

This clonotype was counted many times. The chain joins TRBV6-1 to TRBJ2-1, with 13 bases matching TRBD2. The CDR3 totals 15 residues. The V segment lost 6 bases and the J segment 9 bases; nucleotides outside the gene matches: 8. Germline CDR1 MNHNS, CDR2 SASEGT. Here the CDR3 DNA reads TGTGCCAGCAGAACAACTAGCGGGAGGGCCGGTGAGCAGTTCTTC. This gives the protein CASRTTSGRAGEQFF.

V usage is TRBV6-2 or TRBV6-3 and J usage is TRBJ1-4; D may be TRBD1 (5 bases). The germline gives CDR1 MNHEY, CDR2 SVGEGT. This CDR3 region has 15 residues. The germline V and J ends were trimmed by 5 bases and 2 bases, with 12 bases remaining between them. The CDR3 is CASSELAGTNEKLFF. CDR3 bases: TGTGCCAGCAGTGAATTGGCAGGGACTAATGAAAAACTGTTTTTT.